This is a list of T cell receptor beta chains from one sample in a study of long-term antiretroviral therapy in people with HIV. TCRdb's copy holds only in-frame clones and misses some; the assay was immunoSEQ multiplex PCR. The sample lists approximately 29,000 clones, approximately 87% occurring once. Sequenced here: unsorted PBMCs, sampled 0.5 years after starting antiretroviral therapy. The source of these receptors is a woman younger than 30 with HIV. Both conserved end residues are part of each CDR3. The D gene is left open where the match is weak. A clone size is listed for some rows: how often the clone was seen (once, few, many), or a class if it is expanded.

TRBV28,once,TRBJ2-2,TRBD1,CASSQIPGQGIGELFF,TGTGCCAGCAGTCAGATCCCGGGACAGGGAATCGGGGAGCTGTTTTTT
TRBV19,.,TRBJ1-2,.,CATRWGNYGYTF,TGTGCCACCCGGTGGGGGAACTATGGCTACACCTTC
TRBV11-3,.,TRBJ2-7,.,CASSPSGAYEQYF,TGTGCCAGCAGCCCTTCCGGGGCCTACGAGCAGTACTTC
TRBV6-5,.,TRBJ2-7,TRBD1,CATRDRGSEQYF,TGTGCCACCAGGGACAGGGGGAGCGAGCAGTACTTC
TRBV18,.,TRBJ2-1,TRBD2,CASSGLAEQFF,TGTGCCAGCTCAGGGCTAGCGGAACAGTTCTTC
TRBV27,.,TRBJ2-1,.,CASSQLGSFNEQFF,TGTGCCAGCAGCCAACTAGGGTCCTTCAATGAGCAGTTCTTC
TRBV5-8,.,TRBJ1-4,.,CASSLEGVKLFF,TGTGCCAGCAGCTTGGAGGGCGTAAAACTGTTTTTT
TRBV2,once,TRBJ2-1,TRBD2,CASRTSGRDEQFF,TGTGCCAGCAGGACTAGCGGGAGGGATGAGCAGTTCTTC
TRBV9,.,TRBJ2-2,.,CASSVRLEAGVNTGELFF,TGTGCCAGCAGCGTACGTCTGGAGGCAGGGGTAAACACCGGGGAGCTGTTTTTT
TRBV9,.,TRBJ2-7,.,CASSVAARAHEQYF,TGTGCCAGCAGCGTAGCAGCCAGGGCCCACGAGCAGTACTTC
TRBV28,.,TRBJ1-5,.,CASSLQESNQPQHF,TGTGCCAGCAGTTTGCAGGAGAGCAATCAGCCCCAGCATTTT
TRBV9,.,TRBJ1-6,.,CASGHPQNNSPLHF,TGTGCCAGCGGCCACCCCCAGAATAATTCACCCCTCCACTTT
TRBV11-2,.,TRBJ2-3,.,CASSQRSGTSTDTQYF,TGTGCCAGCAGCCAGAGGTCAGGGACAAGCACAGATACGCAGTATTTT